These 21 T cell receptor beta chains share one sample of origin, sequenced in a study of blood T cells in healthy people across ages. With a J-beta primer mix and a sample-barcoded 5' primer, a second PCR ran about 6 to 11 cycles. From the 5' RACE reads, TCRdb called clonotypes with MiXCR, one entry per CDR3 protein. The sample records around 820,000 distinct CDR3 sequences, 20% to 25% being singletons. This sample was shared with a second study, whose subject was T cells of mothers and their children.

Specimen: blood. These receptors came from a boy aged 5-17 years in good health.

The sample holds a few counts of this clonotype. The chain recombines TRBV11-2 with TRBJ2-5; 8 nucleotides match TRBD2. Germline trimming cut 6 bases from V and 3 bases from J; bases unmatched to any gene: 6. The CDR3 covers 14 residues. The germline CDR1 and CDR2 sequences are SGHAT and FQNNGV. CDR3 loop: CASRPTSGKETQYF. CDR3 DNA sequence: TGTGCCAGCAGACCAACTAGCGGCAAAGAGACCCAGTACTTC.

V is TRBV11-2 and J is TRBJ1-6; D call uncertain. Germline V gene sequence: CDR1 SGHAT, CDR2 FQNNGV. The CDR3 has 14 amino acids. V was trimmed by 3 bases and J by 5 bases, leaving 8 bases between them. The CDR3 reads CASSFWDNNSPLHF. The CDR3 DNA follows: TGTGCCAGCAGCTTTTGGGATAATAATTCACCCCTCCACTTT.

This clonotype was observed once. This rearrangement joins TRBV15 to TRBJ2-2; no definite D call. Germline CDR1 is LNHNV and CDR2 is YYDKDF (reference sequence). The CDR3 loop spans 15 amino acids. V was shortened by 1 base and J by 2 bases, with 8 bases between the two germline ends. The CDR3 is CATSRASANTGELFF. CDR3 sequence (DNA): TGTGCCACCAGCAGAGCCAGCGCTAACACCGGGGAGCTGTTTTTT.

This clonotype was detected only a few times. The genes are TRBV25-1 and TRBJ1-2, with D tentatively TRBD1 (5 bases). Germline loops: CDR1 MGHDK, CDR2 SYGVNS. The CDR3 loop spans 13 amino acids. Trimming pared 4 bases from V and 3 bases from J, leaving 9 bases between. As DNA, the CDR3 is TGTGCCAGCAGTGGAAGGGGAGACTATGGCTACACCTTC. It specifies CASSGRGDYGYTF.

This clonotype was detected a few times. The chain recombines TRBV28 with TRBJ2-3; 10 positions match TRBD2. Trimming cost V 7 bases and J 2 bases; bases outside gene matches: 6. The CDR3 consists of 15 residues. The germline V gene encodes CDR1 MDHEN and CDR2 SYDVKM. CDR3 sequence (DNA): TGTGCCAGCACTGAGAGCGGGAGGGACACAGATACGCAGTATTTT. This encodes CASTESGRDTDTQYF.

CDR3 sequence reads: CATSSSLREAGGVQYF. In nucleotides, the CDR3 is TGTGCCACCAGCAGCTCCCTCCGTGAAGCCGGCGGGGTTCAGTACTTC. The chain uses TRBV15 and TRBJ2-4, with D possibly TRBD2 on 6 matching bases. V gave up 3 bases and J gave up 11 bases, with 23 bases separating them. This CDR3 has 16 amino acids. Germline CDR1 LNHNV, CDR2 YYDKDF (reference sequence).

The CDR3 reads CSARGDRYYEQYF. For the CDR3, the DNA is TGCAGTGCTAGGGGGGACAGATACTACGAGCAGTACTTC. The chain couples TRBV20-1 to TRBJ2-7, with 7 nucleotides matching TRBD1. The CDR3 totals 13 residues. Per germline, CDR1 DFQATT and CDR2 SNEGSKA (reference sequence). V shed 3 bases and J 3 bases; nucleotides not matched to a gene: 5.

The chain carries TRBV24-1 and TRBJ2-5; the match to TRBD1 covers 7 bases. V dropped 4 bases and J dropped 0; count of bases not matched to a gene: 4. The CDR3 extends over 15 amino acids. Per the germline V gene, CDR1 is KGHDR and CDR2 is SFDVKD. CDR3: CATSDPGQHQETQYF. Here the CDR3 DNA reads TGTGCCACCAGTGACCCGGGACAGCACCAAGAGACCCAGTACTTC.

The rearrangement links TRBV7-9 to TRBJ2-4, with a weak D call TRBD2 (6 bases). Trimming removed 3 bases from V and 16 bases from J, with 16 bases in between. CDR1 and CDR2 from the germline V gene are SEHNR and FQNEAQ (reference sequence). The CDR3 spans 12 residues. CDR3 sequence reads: CASSFNTGDLYF. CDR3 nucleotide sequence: TGTGCCAGCAGCTTCAACACGGGGGACCTCTACTTC.

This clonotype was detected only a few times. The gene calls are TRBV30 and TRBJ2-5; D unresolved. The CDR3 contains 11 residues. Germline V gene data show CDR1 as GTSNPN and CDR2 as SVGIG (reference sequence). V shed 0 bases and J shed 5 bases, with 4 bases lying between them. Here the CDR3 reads CAWSVWETQYF. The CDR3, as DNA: TGTGCCTGGAGTGTTTGGGAGACCCAGTACTTC.

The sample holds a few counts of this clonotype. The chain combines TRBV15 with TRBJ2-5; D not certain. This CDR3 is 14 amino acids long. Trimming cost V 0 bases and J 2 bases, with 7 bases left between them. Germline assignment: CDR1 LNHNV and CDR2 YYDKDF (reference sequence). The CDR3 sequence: CATSRDMGQETQYF. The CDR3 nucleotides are TGTGCCACCAGCAGAGATATGGGGCAAGAGACCCAGTACTTC.

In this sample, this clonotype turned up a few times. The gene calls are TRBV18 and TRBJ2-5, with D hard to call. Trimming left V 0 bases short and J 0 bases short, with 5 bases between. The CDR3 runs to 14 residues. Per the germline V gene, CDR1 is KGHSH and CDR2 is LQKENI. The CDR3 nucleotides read TGTGCCAGCTCACCACCGGCTAACCAAGAGACCCAGTACTTC. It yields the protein CASSPPANQETQYF.

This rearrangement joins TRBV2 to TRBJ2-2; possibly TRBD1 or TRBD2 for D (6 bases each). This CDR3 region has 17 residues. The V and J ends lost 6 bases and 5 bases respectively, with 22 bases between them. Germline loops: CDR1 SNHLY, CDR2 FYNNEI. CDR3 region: CASRTSKGGTWTGELFF. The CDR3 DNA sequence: TGTGCCAGCAGAACCTCGAAGGGGGGAACGTGGACCGGGGAGCTGTTTTTT.

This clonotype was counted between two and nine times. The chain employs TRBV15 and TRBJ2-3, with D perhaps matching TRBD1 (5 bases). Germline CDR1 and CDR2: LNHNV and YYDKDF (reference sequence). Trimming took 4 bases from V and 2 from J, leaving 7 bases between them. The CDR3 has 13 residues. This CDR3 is CATSTGNTDTQYF. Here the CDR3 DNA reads TGTGCCACCAGCACAGGGAACACAGATACGCAGTATTTT. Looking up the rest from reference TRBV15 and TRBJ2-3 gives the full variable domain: DAMVIQNPRYQVTQFGKPVTLSCSQTLNHNVMYWYQQKSSQAPKLLFHYYDKDFNNEADTPDNFQSRRPNTSFCFLDIRSPGLGDTAMYLCATSTGNTDTQYFGPGTRLTVL.

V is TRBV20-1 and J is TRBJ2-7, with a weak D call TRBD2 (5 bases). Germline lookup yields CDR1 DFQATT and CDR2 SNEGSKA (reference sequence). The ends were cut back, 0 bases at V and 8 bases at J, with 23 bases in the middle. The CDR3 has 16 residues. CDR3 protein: CSARDLGSSSVYKQYF. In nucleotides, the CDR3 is TGCAGTGCTAGAGATCTAGGAAGCAGTAGCGTTTACAAGCAGTACTTC.

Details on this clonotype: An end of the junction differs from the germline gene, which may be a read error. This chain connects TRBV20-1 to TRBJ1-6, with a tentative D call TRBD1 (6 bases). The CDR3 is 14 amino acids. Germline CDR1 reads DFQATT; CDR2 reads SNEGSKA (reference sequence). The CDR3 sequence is CSTNRALDNSPLHF. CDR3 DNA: TGCAGTACGAACAGGGCTTTGGATAACTCACCCCTCCACTTT.

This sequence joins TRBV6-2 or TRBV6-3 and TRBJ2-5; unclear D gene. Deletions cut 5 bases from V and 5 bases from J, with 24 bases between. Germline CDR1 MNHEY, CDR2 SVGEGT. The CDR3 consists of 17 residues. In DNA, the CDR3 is TGTGCCAGCAGTACTATTGAACTCGGGCGCCGCCGGGAGACCCAGTACTTC. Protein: CASSTIELGRRRETQYF.

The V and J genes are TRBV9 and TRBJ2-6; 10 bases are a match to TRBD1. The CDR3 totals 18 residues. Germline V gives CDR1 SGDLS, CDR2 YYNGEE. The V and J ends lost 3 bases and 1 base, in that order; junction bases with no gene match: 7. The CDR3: CASSERGQGRSGANVLTF. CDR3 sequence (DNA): TGTGCCAGCAGCGAGCGGGGACAGGGGCGGTCTGGGGCCAACGTCCTGACTTTC.

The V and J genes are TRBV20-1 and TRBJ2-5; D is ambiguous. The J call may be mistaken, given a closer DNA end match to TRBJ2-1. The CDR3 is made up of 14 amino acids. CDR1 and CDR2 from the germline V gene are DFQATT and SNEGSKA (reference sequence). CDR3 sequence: CSARKELNYNEQFF. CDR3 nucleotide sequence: TGCAGTGCTAGGAAGGAGCTTAACTACAATGAGCAGTTCTTC.

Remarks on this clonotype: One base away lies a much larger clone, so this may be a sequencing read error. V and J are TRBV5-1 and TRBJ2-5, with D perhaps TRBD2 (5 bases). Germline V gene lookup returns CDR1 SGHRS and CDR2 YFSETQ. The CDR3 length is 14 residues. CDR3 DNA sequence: TGCGCCAGCAGCTTGGAGGCTGGAGCGGAGACCCAGTGCTTC. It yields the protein CASSLEAGAETQCF.

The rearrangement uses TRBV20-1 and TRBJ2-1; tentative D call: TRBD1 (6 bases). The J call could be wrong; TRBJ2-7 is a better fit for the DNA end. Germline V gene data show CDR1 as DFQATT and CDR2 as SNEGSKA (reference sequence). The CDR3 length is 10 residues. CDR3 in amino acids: CSARDREQYF. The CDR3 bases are TGCAGTGCTAGGGACAGAGAGCAGTACTTC.